This entry lists 24 T cell receptor beta chains sequenced from one sample in a study of cytomegalovirus exposure and HLA in healthy donors. The PCR used 60 Vbeta and 13 Jbeta primers. Produced via immunoSEQ multiplex PCR; TCRdb's table is partial and in-frame only. The sample consists of fewer than 90,000 clones, around four fifths of them appearing once. The sequenced sample consisted of PBMCs. The receptors shown here come from a male donor in good health and CMV-seronegative.

The V and J genes are TRBV6-5 and TRBJ2-7; 9 nucleotides line up with TRBD1. Germline CDR1 MNHEY, CDR2 SVGAGI. This CDR3 comprises 14 residues. V gave up 2 bases and J gave up 5 bases; unmatched junction bases: 4. This CDR3 reads CASSYRDRVDEQYF. DNA for the CDR3: TGTGCCAGCAGTTACAGGGACAGGGTCGACGAGCAGTACTTC.

The V and J genes are TRBV7-2 and TRBJ1-4; D is undetermined. The last part of the DNA fits TRBJ2-2 better; the J call may be wrong. CDR3 size: 13 residues. Per the germline V gene, CDR1 is SGHTA and CDR2 is FQGNSA. CDR3 nucleotide sequence: TGTGCCAGCAGCTTTGTACAAGGGGGGGAGCTGTTTTTT. Translated: CASSFVQGGELFF.

V is TRBV7-9 and J is TRBJ1-4, with 9 positions matching TRBD1. Germline trimming cut 5 bases from V and 6 bases from J; bases unmatched to any gene: 4. The CDR3 length is 14 residues. Germline CDR1 and CDR2: SEHNR and FQNEAQ (reference sequence). CDR3 in amino acids: CASSPGTGYEKLFF. The CDR3 DNA is TGTGCCAGCAGCCCCGGGACAGGGTATGAAAAACTGTTTTTT.

The gene calls are TRBV10-3 and TRBJ1-2, with 9 bases lining up with TRBD1. The CDR3 is 12 residues long. Losses at the gene ends were 6 bases for V and 7 bases for J; bases not matched to a gene: 3. CDR1 is ENHRY, CDR2 SYGVKD, per germline. Here the CDR3 DNA reads TGTGCCATCAGACAGGGGGCCGGTGGCTACACCTTC. Encoded protein: CAIRQGAGGYTF.

This rearrangement joins TRBV7-2 to TRBJ1-2; D unclear. Germline V gene data show CDR1 as SGHTA and CDR2 as FQGNSA. Trimming cost V 2 bases and J 7 bases, with 8 bases left between them. The CDR3 is made up of 12 amino acids. The CDR3 loop reads CASSLMSRGYTF. The CDR3 region has the DNA TGTGCCAGCAGCTTAATGAGTCGTGGCTACACCTTC.

A few counts support this clone. The chain joins TRBV14 to TRBJ1-1; D possibly corresponds to TRBD1 (5 bases). From germline, CDR1 is SGHDN and CDR2 FVKESK. This CDR3 comprises 14 residues. Trimming took 5 bases from V and 4 from J, leaving 14 bases between them. The DNA for the CDR3 is TGTGCCAGCAGCTCCTTTCAGGGCGGCACTGAAGCTTTCTTT. Translating it yields CASSSFQGGTEAFF.

This clone has more than one count but fewer than ten. The chain joins TRBV7-8 to TRBJ1-6; TRBD1 is a possible D gene (6 bases). Germline V gene sequence: CDR1 SGHVS, CDR2 FQNEAQ. The V end was cut by 1 base, the J end by 7 bases, with 14 bases between. The CDR3 sequence is 16 residues long. The CDR3 DNA is TGTGCCAGCAGCTTAGTTTCCGGGACATTCAATTCACCCCTCCACTTT. Translating gives CASSLVSGTFNSPLHF.

This clone was observed a single time. V is TRBV15 and J is TRBJ2-1, with D maybe TRBD2 (6 bases). Germline CDR1 and CDR2: LNHNV and YYDKDF (reference sequence). Deletions cut 3 bases from V and 0 bases from J, with 15 bases between. CDR3 length: 17 amino acids. CDR3 region: CATSSRQLASSYNEQFF. In DNA, the CDR3 is TGTGCCACCAGCAGCCGACAACTAGCAAGCTCCTACAATGAGCAGTTCTTC.

The rearrangement uses TRBV11-2 and TRBJ2-1, with 10 bases identical to TRBD2. V lost 1 base and J lost 1; bases outside the gene matches: 7. Germline loops: CDR1 SGHAT, CDR2 FQNNGV. The CDR3 spans 18 residues. This CDR3 reads CASSLGTSGVVSYNEQFF. The DNA for the CDR3 is TGTGCCAGCAGCTTAGGGACTAGCGGTGTCGTATCCTACAATGAGCAGTTCTTC.

The rearrangement joins TRBV9 to TRBJ2-1; TRBD2 agrees at 12 bases. The germline V gene has CDR1 SGDLS and CDR2 YYNGEE. Germline trimming cut 3 bases from V and 4 bases from J; bases unmatched to any gene: 14. The CDR3 length is 19 residues. CDR3 sequence reads: CASSASRRGGTSGYNEQFF. The CDR3 DNA reads as TGTGCCAGCAGCGCCTCCCGTCGTGGGGGGACTAGCGGGTACAATGAGCAGTTCTTC.

Concerning this clone itself: The junction departs from the called germline gene at one end, perhaps through a read error. The V gene is TRBV4-1, the J gene TRBJ2-2; 10 bases map to TRBD2. The CDR3 has 20 residues. Germline assignment: CDR1 MGHRA and CDR2 YSYEKL. In DNA, the CDR3 is TGCGCCAGCAGCCACCCCAACAGGGTGGCTAGCGGGAGTAACACCGGGAAGCTGTTTTTT. Its protein is CASSHPNRVASGSNTGKLFF.

The V and J genes are TRBV27 and TRBJ1-6; no definite D call. The germline V and J ends were trimmed by 6 bases and 7 bases, with 7 bases remaining between them. Germline lookup yields CDR1 MNHEY and CDR2 SMNVEV (reference sequence). The CDR3 covers 12 residues. The CDR3 DNA follows: TGTGCCAGCAGCCCCCCAAATTCACCCCTCCACTTT. Protein product: CASSPPNSPLHF.

The chain couples TRBV30 to TRBJ2-1, with a possible D match to TRBD2 (7 bases). Germline lookup yields CDR1 GTSNPN and CDR2 SVGIG (reference sequence). The CDR3 spans 16 residues. V dropped 0 bases and J dropped 10 bases, with 22 bases sitting between them. In DNA form, the CDR3 reads TGTGCCTGGAGTGTACAGCAATTAGGGGGGGCGGAAGAGCAGTTCTTC. Encoded protein: CAWSVQQLGGAEEQFF.

The chain couples TRBV28 to TRBJ1-5; 8 nucleotides line up with TRBD1. The CDR3 loop spans 13 amino acids. Germline-derived CDR1 and CDR2 are MDHEN and SYDVKM. V gave up 8 bases and J gave up 4 bases; unmatched junction bases: 4. CDR3 sequence reads: CASSDRGNQPQHF. As DNA, the CDR3 is TGTGCCAGCTCAGACAGGGGTAATCAGCCCCAGCATTTT.

The rearrangement joins TRBV2 to TRBJ1-1; TRBD1 agrees at 7 bases. The V segment lost 6 bases and the J segment 6 bases; nucleotides outside the gene matches: 7. CDR3 size: 13 residues. The germline V gene encodes CDR1 SNHLY and CDR2 FYNNEI. Here the CDR3 reads CASSSTGSAEAFF. CDR3 DNA sequence: TGTGCCAGCAGCTCGACAGGGTCGGCTGAAGCTTTCTTT. The variable domain in full, completed from reference TRBV2 and TRBJ1-1, reads EPEVTQTPSHQVTQMGQEVILRCVPISNHLYFYWYRQILGQKVEFLVSFYNNEISEKSEIFDDQFSVERPDGSNFTLKIRSTKLEDSAMYFCASSSTGSAEAFFGQGTRLTVV.

V is TRBV18 and J is TRBJ1-2; TRBD1 matches 8 bases. Trimming took 2 bases from V and 4 from J; bases not matched to a gene: 6. CDR3 size: 15 residues. CDR1 and CDR2 from the germline V gene are KGHSH and LQKENI. The CDR3 loop reads CASSPSTQGGYGYTF. The DNA for the CDR3 is TGTGCCAGCTCACCAAGCACACAGGGGGGCTATGGCTACACCTTC.

The chain carries TRBV19 and TRBJ2-7; tentatively, D is TRBD2 (6 bases). Germline CDR1 reads LNHDA; CDR2 reads SQIVND (reference sequence). The length of the CDR3 is 15 residues. Trimming removed 8 bases at V and 1 base at J, with 18 bases between. CDR3 region: CASGRAGSFSYEQYF. The CDR3 DNA sequence: TGTGCCAGTGGAAGGGCCGGGAGTTTTTCCTACGAGCAGTACTTC.

With regard to this clone: The junction and the germline gene differ at one end; a read error may be behind it. This sequence joins TRBV11-2 and TRBJ2-6, with D maybe TRBD1 (6 bases). The CDR3 has 17 residues. Germline V lookup: CDR1 SGHAT, CDR2 FQNNGV. CDR3 sequence reads: CASSLGDKASGANGLTF. As DNA, the CDR3 is TGTGCCAGCAGCTTAGGGGACAAAGCCTCTGGGGCCAACGGCCTGACTTTC.

The CDR3: CASGGTRNTGELFF. DNA of the CDR3: TGTGCCAGCGGAGGGACCCGTAACACCGGGGAGCTGTTTTTT. The rearrangement joins TRBV7-3 to TRBJ2-2; D is possibly TRBD2 (6 bases). The germline V gene encodes CDR1 SGHTA and CDR2 FQGTGA. V was trimmed by 8 bases and J by 2 bases, leaving 12 bases between them. The CDR3 spans 14 residues.

The rearrangement uses TRBV28 and TRBJ2-3; unclear D gene. CDR1 is MDHEN and CDR2 is SYDVKM in the germline V gene. Trimming pared 10 bases from V and 0 bases from J, leaving 8 bases between. This CDR3 is 12 amino acids long. The CDR3 DNA reads TGTGCCACCGACAAGAGCACAGATACGCAGTATTTT. Translating gives CATDKSTDTQYF.

The chain joins TRBV29-1 to TRBJ2-7; TRBD1 is a possible D gene (6 bases). CDR3 length: 15 residues. CDR1 and CDR2 (germline): SQVTM, ANQGSEA. Trimming took off 3 bases at V and 3 bases at J, with 18 bases between the two ends. In nucleotides, the CDR3 is TGCAGCGTTGATGTATTCAACAGGGAAATCTACGAGCAGTACTTC. It codes for CSVDVFNREIYEQYF.

This clone was counted only a few times. The chain has TRBV10-2 and TRBJ2-7, with D perhaps TRBD2 (5 bases). CDR1 is WSHSY, CDR2 SAAADI, per germline. This CDR3 has 14 residues. With 0 bases removed from V and 5 bases from J, the gap between germline ends came to 11 bases. CDR3 in amino acids: CASSESFGVDEQYF. The CDR3 DNA reads TGCGCCAGCAGTGAGTCATTCGGGGTCGACGAGCAGTACTTC.

This clone was detected only once. The V gene is TRBV2, the J gene TRBJ2-4, with 15 bases lining up with TRBD2. Germline assignment: CDR1 SNHLY and CDR2 FYNNEI. The CDR3 sequence is 15 residues long. V shed 5 bases, J shed 6 bases, and the junction held 2 bases outside the gene matches. The CDR3 is CASSPGLAGGNIQYF. The CDR3 DNA reads TGTGCCAGCAGTCCGGGACTAGCGGGGGGAAACATTCAGTACTTC.

This chain connects TRBV28 to TRBJ2-3, with 7 bases that match TRBD2. Germline V lookup: CDR1 MDHEN, CDR2 SYDVKM. The CDR3 loop spans 14 amino acids. With 7 bases clipped from V and 4 bases from J, the junction kept 8 bases outside the gene matches. This CDR3 is CASISGLRADTQYF. The CDR3 coding sequence is TGTGCCAGCATTAGCGGGCTTCGGGCAGATACGCAGTATTTT.